The 10 T cell receptor beta chains in this list originate from one sample, sequenced in a study of blood T cell repertoires in COVID-19. Some clones are missing from TCRdb's copy, which holds only in-frame ones; the method was immunoSEQ multiplex PCR. The table lists around 480,000 clones, about nine tenths of them singletons, with roughly 12% in the top ten. Sequencing input: peripheral blood. Receptors were obtained from a woman aged 50 to 60 with COVID-19, enrolled during active disease.

The chain joins TRBV3-1 (or the pseudogene TRBV3-2) to TRBJ2-7, with D tentatively TRBD1 (6 bases). Trimming took off 1 base at V and 9 bases at J, with 22 bases between the two ends. In germline, CDR1 is LGHDT, CDR2 YNNKEL (reference sequence). The CDR3 is 16 residues long. The CDR3 loop reads CASSQGPRGSLMGQYF. Here the CDR3 DNA reads TGTGCCAGCAGCCAAGGGCCCAGGGGCAGCTTAATGGGGCAGTACTTC.

The gene calls are TRBV12-5 and TRBJ2-7; D is unclear. The ends were cut back, 1 base at V and 1 base at J, with 8 bases in the middle. The germline gives CDR1 LGHNT, CDR2 FRNRAP. This CDR3 contains 14 residues. The CDR3 DNA reads TGTGCTAGTGGTTTGGCCCCCCATTCCTACGAGCAGTACTTC. Translating gives CASGLAPHSYEQYF.

The chain carries TRBV5-1 and TRBJ2-1; TRBD1 agrees at 10 bases. Germline V gene lookup returns CDR1 SGHRS and CDR2 YFSETQ. J lost 8 bases, V lost 0 bases, and 5 bases had no gene match. This CDR3 region has 15 residues. This CDR3 reads CASSLGQGASYEQFF. As DNA, the CDR3 is TGCGCCAGCAGCTTGGGACAGGGGGCTTCCTATGAGCAGTTCTTC.

The chain carries TRBV4-2 and TRBJ1-5; D is possibly TRBD1 (5 bases). Deletions cut 6 bases from V and 5 bases from J, with 11 bases between. The V gene's germline CDR1 is LGHNA and CDR2 YNFKEQ. There are 13 residues in the CDR3. The CDR3 region has the DNA TGTGCCAGCAGTCGTGACAGCTATCAGCCCCAGCATTTT. Its translation: CASSRDSYQPQHF.

With regard to this clone: Other DNA sequences in this sample translate to the same CDR3. The chain links TRBV11-2 to TRBJ1-1, with 7 bases that match TRBD1. The germline V gene has CDR1 SGHAT and CDR2 FQNNGV. The CDR3 length is 12 residues. V lost 5 bases and J lost 5; bases outside the gene matches: 2. This CDR3 reads CASSPGGTEAFF. CDR3 bases: TGTGCCAGCAGCCCAGGGGGGACTGAAGCTTTCTTT.

This clone was found a few times. The CDR3 sequence: CASSFVWGAGSPLHF. The CDR3 DNA sequence: TGTGCCAGCAGTTTTGTTTGGGGCGCAGGGTCACCCCTCCACTTT. The chain joins TRBV27 to TRBJ1-6; possible D gene TRBD1, 5 bases. Looked up from germline, CDR1 is MNHEY and CDR2 is SMNVEV (reference sequence). Trimming took off 3 bases at V and 10 bases at J, with 16 bases between the two ends. This CDR3 spans 15 amino acids.

This clone was recorded once. The V and J genes are TRBV5-1 and TRBJ2-1; 7 nucleotides align to TRBD1. V shed 2 bases and J 3 bases; nucleotides not matched to a gene: 2. This CDR3 region has 14 residues. Per the germline V gene, CDR1 is SGHRS and CDR2 is YFSETQ. In DNA form, the CDR3 reads TGCGCCAGCAGCTTTAGGGACAGCTACAATGAGCAGTTCTTC. It is translated as CASSFRDSYNEQFF.

V usage is TRBV6-4 and J usage is TRBJ2-1, with 8 bases identical to TRBD1. The junction had 6 bases not matched to a gene; V was cut back by 5 bases and J by 3 bases. The V gene's germline CDR1 is MRHNA and CDR2 SNTAGT. This CDR3 is 15 amino acids long. In nucleotides, the CDR3 is TGTGCCAGCAGTAGTCGGACAGGGAACTACAATGAGCAGTTCTTC. It is translated as CASSSRTGNYNEQFF.

The chain carries TRBV19 and TRBJ1-5, with 7 nucleotides matching TRBD1. Per germline, CDR1 LNHDA and CDR2 SQIVND (reference sequence). With V trimmed by 2 bases and J by 2 bases, 3 bases remained unmatched. The CDR3 extends over 15 amino acids. CDR3: CASSIYRGGNQPQHF. As DNA, the CDR3 is TGTGCCAGTAGTATATACAGGGGAGGCAATCAGCCCCAGCATTTT.

This clone was seen a few times. Other nucleotide sequences in the sample specify the same CDR3. V gene TRBV18 combines with J gene TRBJ1-6; possible D gene TRBD1, 5 bases. The CDR3 is made up of 14 amino acids. The germline V and J ends were trimmed by 2 bases and 8 bases, with 10 bases remaining between them. Germline assignment: CDR1 KGHSH and CDR2 LQKENI. The CDR3 region is CASSPGGRDSPLHF. The CDR3 region has the DNA TGTGCCAGCTCACCAGGGGGGAGGGATTCACCCCTCCACTTT.